The T cell receptor (beta chain) under discussion was sequenced for a study of T cell responses to AZD1222 COVID-19 vaccine. General observations from the study: White British donors predominated, females outnumbered males, and clonal diversity was possibly underestimated. An increase in Spike-specific TCR breadth and depth was observed after two AZD1222 doses. It was only after the peak T cell response that any repertoires were sampled.

For this clone: Its antigen is unidentified.

The CDR3 covers 15 residues. Between the trimmed V and J ends, which lost 0 bases and 0 bases, there was a span of 6 bases. Germline V gives CDR1 LGHNA, CDR2 YNFKEQ. Method: immunoSEQ multiplex PCR; TCRdb's copy keeps in-frame clones and lacks some. The repertoire includes some 140,000 clones, roughly 90% of them detected once, and around 3% sits in the top ten. This sample comprised peripheral blood, obtained on day 0 of AZD1222 vaccination. The rearrangement uses TRBV4-2 and TRBJ1-5, with D unclear. This sequence was found in an adult in good health. The CDR3 is CASSQDTYSNQPQHF. The CDR3 DNA reads TGTGCCAGCAGCCAAGATACCTATAGCAATCAGCCCCAGCATTTT.